Below are 30 T cell receptor beta chains sequenced from a single sample in a study of somatic mutations in cytotoxic T cells in rheumatoid arthritis. TCRdb's copy holds only in-frame clones and misses some; the assay was immunoSEQ multiplex PCR. Of some 30,000 clones listed, around 87% are singletons. Input material: CD8+ T cells sorted from blood. All receptors derive from an adult with rheumatoid arthritis.

This rearrangement joins TRBV27 to TRBJ2-7, with TRBD1 identical over 7 bases. This CDR3 has 14 amino acids. The germline gives CDR1 MNHEY, CDR2 SMNVEV (reference sequence). The V segment lost 2 bases and the J segment 2 bases; nucleotides outside the gene matches: 3. The CDR3 nucleotides are TGTGCCAGCAGTTTAAAGGGGGCACCCTACGAGCAGTACTTC. Amino acids: CASSLKGAPYEQYF.

The chain has TRBV9 and TRBJ1-2; 7 positions agree with TRBD1. Germline V gives CDR1 SGDLS, CDR2 YYNGEE. The CDR3 loop spans 17 amino acids. V was pared by 3 bases and J by 8 bases, with 19 bases of the junction left unmatched. The CDR3 coding sequence is TGTGCCAGCAGCGCTCGGGACAGTTGGGTCCTAATGGGGGGCTACACCTTC. It is translated as CASSARDSWVLMGGYTF. Full variable domain (missing parts from reference TRBV9 and TRBJ1-2): DSGVTQTPKHLITATGQRVTLRCSPRSGDLSVYWYQQSLDQGLQFLIQYYNGEERAKGNILERFSAQQFPDLHSELNLSSLELGDSALYFCASSARDSWVLMGGYTFGSGTRLTVV.

The chain is built from TRBV11-2 and TRBJ2-3; no clear D. V was shortened by 5 bases and J by 3 bases, with 15 bases between the two germline ends. CDR3 length: 15 residues. Germline V lookup: CDR1 SGHAT, CDR2 FQNNGV. Written as DNA, the CDR3 is TGTGCCAGCAGCGCCTACCCAGCGTGGACAGATACGCAGTATTTT. Amino acid sequence: CASSAYPAWTDTQYF.

DNA for the CDR3: TGCAGCGTCGTACTAGCGGGGGGGCGGGAGACCCAGTACTTC. Its protein is CSVVLAGGRETQYF. The chain combines TRBV29-1 with TRBJ2-5; TRBD2 matches 13 bases. The CDR3 length is 14 residues. V lost 6 bases to trimming and J lost 5 bases; unmatched junction nucleotides: 6. Germline CDR1 SQVTM, CDR2 ANQGSEA.

J is TRBJ1-1 and V is TRBV5-1; TRBD1 matches 8 bases. The CDR3 is 14 amino acids. Trimming at V came to 3 bases and at J to 5 bases, leaving 6 bases not matched to a gene. Germline V gene data show CDR1 as SGHRS and CDR2 as YFSETQ. In DNA, the CDR3 is TGCGCCAGCAGCTCCCAGGGGGCCGGGACTGAAGCTTTCTTT. It encodes CASSSQGAGTEAFF.

The gene calls are TRBV25-1 and TRBJ2-3; D not resolved. This CDR3 comprises 11 residues. Trimming took off 10 bases at V and 4 bases at J, with 9 bases between the two ends. The germline CDR1 and CDR2 sequences are MGHDK and SYGVNS. The CDR3 region is CATGGADTQYF. The CDR3 DNA reads TGTGCCACCGGTGGAGCAGATACGCAGTATTTT.

This chain links TRBV7-3 with TRBJ2-1; TRBD2 matches at 8 bases. There are 15 residues in the CDR3. J lost 7 bases, V lost 2 bases, and 7 bases had no gene match. Germline CDR1 SGHTA, CDR2 FQGTGA. The CDR3 loop reads CASSLSGLEGNEQFF. The CDR3 bases are TGTGCCAGCAGCTTATCGGGACTAGAGGGGAATGAGCAGTTCTTC.

The rearrangement joins TRBV27 to TRBJ2-7; perhaps TRBD2 as D (5 bases). CDR1 is MNHEY and CDR2 is SMNVEV in the germline V gene (reference sequence). Between the trimmed V and J ends, which lost 2 bases and 2 bases, there was a span of 10 bases. The CDR3 is 14 amino acids. The CDR3: CASSLEDGTYEQYF. CDR3 DNA: TGTGCCAGCAGTTTAGAGGACGGGACCTACGAGCAGTACTTC.

The chain links TRBV19 to TRBJ1-1, with D uncertain. Germline CDR1 is LNHDA and CDR2 is SQIVND (reference sequence). The CDR3 extends over 16 amino acids. The ends were cut back, 3 bases at V and 0 bases at J, with 14 bases in the middle. Here the CDR3 reads CASSIYVGNLNTEAFF. For the CDR3, the DNA is TGTGCCAGTAGTATTTACGTGGGAAACCTGAACACTGAAGCTTTCTTT.

This clone has more than one count but fewer than ten. The rearrangement joins TRBV7-2 to TRBJ2-7; D possibly matches TRBD1 or TRBD2 (6 bases each). Trimming stripped 1 base from V and 5 bases from J, with 15 bases between. Germline CDR1 SGHTA, CDR2 FQGNSA. This CDR3 is 15 amino acids long. CDR3 protein: CASSLGLGGGNEQYF. The CDR3 DNA reads TGTGCCAGCAGCTTAGGCTTGGGGGGCGGGAACGAGCAGTACTTC.

The chain is built from TRBV28 and TRBJ2-7, with 11 bases fitting TRBD2. V lost 4 bases to trimming and J lost 6 bases; unmatched junction nucleotides: 8. The CDR3 covers 15 residues. Germline V gene lookup returns CDR1 MDHEN and CDR2 SYDVKM. The CDR3 region is CASSYFSGGAGEQYF. In DNA form, the CDR3 reads TGTGCCAGCAGTTATTTTAGCGGGGGGGCAGGCGAGCAGTACTTC.

The chain has TRBV4-3 and TRBJ2-7; TRBD2 matches at 7 bases. Germline CDR1 reads LGHNA; CDR2 reads YSLEER. The CDR3 is made up of 15 amino acids. After removal of 4 bases from V and 2 bases from J, the junction contained 8 bases not matched to a gene. CDR3 sequence: CASSPSLAGTYEQYF. The CDR3 bases are TGCGCCAGCAGCCCCTCTTTAGCGGGTACCTACGAGCAGTACTTC.

The chain couples TRBV11-2 to TRBJ2-7; unclear D gene. Trimming took 5 bases from V and 0 from J, leaving 2 bases between them. Looked up from germline, CDR1 is SGHAT and CDR2 is FQNNGV. This CDR3 region has 11 residues. The CDR3 loop reads CASSVSYEQYF. The CDR3 coding sequence is TGTGCCAGCAGCGTCTCCTACGAGCAGTACTTC.

V is TRBV11-2 and J is TRBJ2-1; 12 positions agree with TRBD2. V lost 4 bases, J lost 9 bases, and 13 bases stayed unmatched. There are 17 residues in the CDR3. Germline CDR1 SGHAT, CDR2 FQNNGV. This CDR3 is CASSSPKLAGGRSEQFF. CDR3 DNA sequence: TGTGCCAGCAGCTCGCCGAAACTAGCGGGAGGACGAAGTGAGCAGTTCTTC.

The rearrangement uses TRBV28 and TRBJ2-5; no reliable D call. Trimming took 5 bases from V and 4 from J, leaving 26 bases between them. The CDR3 spans 18 residues. Looked up from germline, CDR1 is MDHEN and CDR2 is SYDVKM. The CDR3 protein is CASSAFPLGPLAGETQYF. Here the CDR3 DNA reads TGTGCCAGCAGTGCCTTTCCCCTTGGGCCGCTTGCCGGAGAGACCCAGTACTTC.

The chain links TRBV7-9 to TRBJ2-1; 9 bases fit TRBD1. Germline V gene data show CDR1 as SEHNR and CDR2 as FQNEAQ (reference sequence). After removal of 5 bases from V and 5 bases from J, the junction contained 7 bases not matched to a gene. CDR3 length: 15 residues. Here the CDR3 reads CASSLSDRGHNEQFF. In nucleotides, the CDR3 is TGTGCCAGCAGCCTCTCGGACAGGGGACACAATGAGCAGTTCTTC.

The CDR3 reads CASSITRINEQFF. The CDR3 nucleotides are TGTGCCAGTAGTATAACTAGAATCAATGAGCAGTTCTTC. The chain uses TRBV19 and TRBJ2-1, with D possibly matching TRBD2 (5 bases). CDR3 length: 13 residues. Germline CDR1 reads LNHDA; CDR2 reads SQIVND (reference sequence). V lost 2 bases and J 6 bases, leaving 8 bases between the germline ends.

The rearrangement joins TRBV7-9 to TRBJ1-1; possible D gene TRBD1, 5 bases. Looked up from germline, CDR1 is SEHNR and CDR2 is FQNEAQ (reference sequence). V lost 4 bases to trimming and J lost 3 bases, with 18 bases between them. CDR3 size: 16 residues. CDR3 in amino acids: CASSSPWGSGDTEAFF. The CDR3 DNA reads as TGTGCCAGCAGCTCCCCTTGGGGGTCTGGGGACACTGAAGCTTTCTTT.

The J gene is TRBJ2-1, the V gene TRBV7-9; D possibly corresponds to TRBD2 (6 bases). Germline V gene sequence: CDR1 SEHNR, CDR2 FQNEAQ (reference sequence). The CDR3 spans 12 residues. Trimming took off 5 bases at V and 8 bases at J, with 10 bases between the two ends. CDR3 loop: CASSGTVDEQFF. Here the CDR3 DNA reads TGTGCCAGCAGCGGGACTGTGGATGAGCAGTTCTTC.

V usage is TRBV28 and J usage is TRBJ2-3; D is possibly TRBD1 (5 bases). The CDR3 consists of 16 residues. CDR1 and CDR2 from the germline V gene are MDHEN and SYDVKM. V was cut by 2 bases and J by 3 bases, with 15 bases left in between. The CDR3, as DNA: TGTGCCAGCAGTTTACTCGGGCAGGGTAGGACAGATACGCAGTATTTT. Translation: CASSLLGQGRTDTQYF. Full variable domain (rest looked up from reference TRBV28 and TRBJ2-3): DVKVTQSSRYLVKRTGEKVFLECVQDMDHENMFWYRQDPGLGLRLIYFSYDVKMKEKGDIPEGYSVSREKKERFSLILESASTNQTSMYLCASSLLGQGRTDTQYFGPGTRLTVL.

The chain recombines TRBV28 with TRBJ2-1; D possibly uses TRBD1 or TRBD2 (6 bases each). V lost 3 bases and J 9 bases, leaving 12 bases between the germline ends. The V gene's germline CDR1 is MDHEN and CDR2 SYDVKM. The CDR3 spans 13 residues. The CDR3 region is CASSFRGPGEQFF. In DNA, the CDR3 is TGTGCCAGCAGTTTTCGGGGGCCGGGTGAGCAGTTCTTC.

V usage is TRBV11-2 and J usage is TRBJ1-4, with a possible D match to TRBD1 (5 bases). With 4 bases removed from V and 0 bases from J, the gap between germline ends came to 6 bases. CDR1 and CDR2 (germline): SGHAT, FQNNGV. The CDR3 length is 14 residues. The CDR3 DNA sequence: TGTGCCAGCAGCTGGGACCCAACTAATGAAAAACTGTTTTTT. Amino acids: CASSWDPTNEKLFF.

By share, this clone counts as large (0.1 to 1%). The chain couples TRBV9 to TRBJ1-3; D might be TRBD1 (5 bases). The CDR3 length is 15 residues. CDR1 and CDR2 (germline): SGDLS, YYNGEE. Trimming took off 0 bases at V and 4 bases at J, with 11 bases between the two ends. The CDR3 is CASSVGQPSGNTIYF. CDR3 DNA: TGTGCCAGCAGCGTAGGACAGCCCTCGGGAAACACCATATATTTT.

The V call is TRBV9, the J call TRBJ2-6, with TRBD1 identical over 7 bases. Trimming cost V 4 bases and J 2 bases; bases outside gene matches: 15. Germline assignment: CDR1 SGDLS and CDR2 YYNGEE. The CDR3 loop spans 19 amino acids. The CDR3, as DNA: TGTGCCAGCAGCTTCCGGGACAGTGTTGTAACCCCTGGGGCCAACGTCCTGACTTTC. Encoded protein: CASSFRDSVVTPGANVLTF.

This chain uses TRBV4-1 with TRBJ1-5; D unresolved. Germline CDR1 reads MGHRA; CDR2 reads YSYEKL. This CDR3 is 13 amino acids long. The V end was cut by 2 bases, the J end by 7 bases, with 9 bases between. CDR3 DNA sequence: TGCGCCAGCAGCCAAATTAGCGGACAGCCCCAGCATTTT. It codes for CASSQISGQPQHF.

The chain employs TRBV5-6 and TRBJ1-1; the D gene is possibly TRBD1 (5 bases). Germline V lookup: CDR1 SGHDT, CDR2 YYEEEE. This CDR3 has 12 residues. Deletions cut 3 bases from V and 2 bases from J, with 5 bases between. The CDR3 nucleotides are TGTGCCAGCAGCTGGGACAACACTGAAGCTTTCTTT. This sequence encodes CASSWDNTEAFF.

The chain is built from TRBV2 and TRBJ2-3; D might be TRBD2 (7 bases). This CDR3 is built from 16 residues. The germline CDR1 and CDR2 sequences are SNHLY and FYNNEI. The ends were cut back, 1 base at V and 0 bases at J, with 11 bases in the middle. CDR3 sequence (DNA): TGTGCCAGCAGTGAAGGAGCGGGGACAAGCACAGATACGCAGTATTTT. Its translation is CASSEGAGTSTDTQYF.

This clone was detected only once. This rearrangement joins TRBV9 to TRBJ2-1; tentative D call: TRBD2 (5 bases). Germline-derived CDR1 and CDR2 are SGDLS and YYNGEE. The CDR3 is made up of 15 amino acids. V shed 0 bases and J shed 4 bases, with 11 bases lying between them. As DNA, the CDR3 is TGTGCCAGCAGCGTAGGGGGTAGCGCATACAATGAGCAGTTCTTC. Translating it yields CASSVGGSAYNEQFF.

This clone showed up just once. CDR3: CASSESSGGTQETQYF. CDR3 sequence (DNA): TGTGCCAGCAGTGAGTCTAGCGGGGGGACACAAGAGACCCAGTACTTC. J is TRBJ2-5 and V is TRBV2; 11 bases align to TRBD2. The CDR3 spans 16 residues. The trim removed 3 bases at V and 2 bases at J, leaving 5 bases unmatched. CDR1 and CDR2 from the germline V gene are SNHLY and FYNNEI.

The gene calls are TRBV7-3 and TRBJ2-3; the D is unclear. V gave up 4 bases and J gave up 5 bases, with 10 bases separating them. The length of the CDR3 is 13 residues. Per the germline V gene, CDR1 is SGHTA and CDR2 is FQGTGA. As DNA, the CDR3 is TGTGCCAGCAGCTCGATGGTGTTAGATACGCAGTATTTT. Translating gives CASSSMVLDTQYF.